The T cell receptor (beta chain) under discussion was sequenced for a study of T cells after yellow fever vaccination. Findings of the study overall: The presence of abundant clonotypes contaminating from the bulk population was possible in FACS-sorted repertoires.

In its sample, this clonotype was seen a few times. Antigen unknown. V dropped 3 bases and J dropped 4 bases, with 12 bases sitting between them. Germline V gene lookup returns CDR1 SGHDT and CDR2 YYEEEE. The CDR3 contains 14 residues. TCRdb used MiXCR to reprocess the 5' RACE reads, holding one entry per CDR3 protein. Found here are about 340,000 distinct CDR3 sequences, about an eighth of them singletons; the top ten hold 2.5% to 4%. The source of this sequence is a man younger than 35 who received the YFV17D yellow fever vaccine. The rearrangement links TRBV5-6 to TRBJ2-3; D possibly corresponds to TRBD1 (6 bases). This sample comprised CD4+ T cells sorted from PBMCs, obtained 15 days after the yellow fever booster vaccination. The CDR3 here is CASSYKTGADTQYF. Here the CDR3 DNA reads TGTGCCAGCAGCTATAAGACAGGCGCAGATACGCAGTATTTT. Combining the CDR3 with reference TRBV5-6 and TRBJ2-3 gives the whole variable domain DAGVTQSPTHLIKTRGQQVTLRCSPKSGHDTVSWYQQALGQGPQFIFQYYEEEERQRGNFPDRFSGHQFPNYSSELNVNALLLGDSALYLCASSYKTGADTQYFGPGTRLTVL.